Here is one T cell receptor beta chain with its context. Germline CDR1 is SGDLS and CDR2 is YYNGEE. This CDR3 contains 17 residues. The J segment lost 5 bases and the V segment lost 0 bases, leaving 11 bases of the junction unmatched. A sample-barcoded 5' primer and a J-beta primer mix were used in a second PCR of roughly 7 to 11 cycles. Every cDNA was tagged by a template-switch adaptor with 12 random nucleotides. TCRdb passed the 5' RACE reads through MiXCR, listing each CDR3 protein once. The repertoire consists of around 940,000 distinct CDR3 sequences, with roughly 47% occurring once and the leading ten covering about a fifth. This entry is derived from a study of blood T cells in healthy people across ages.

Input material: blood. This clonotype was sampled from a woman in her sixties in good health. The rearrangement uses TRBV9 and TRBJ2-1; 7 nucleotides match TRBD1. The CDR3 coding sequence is TGTGCCAGCAGCGTAGGACCCACAGGGGTTGTAAACAATGAGCAGTTCTTC. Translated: CASSVGPTGVVNNEQFF.